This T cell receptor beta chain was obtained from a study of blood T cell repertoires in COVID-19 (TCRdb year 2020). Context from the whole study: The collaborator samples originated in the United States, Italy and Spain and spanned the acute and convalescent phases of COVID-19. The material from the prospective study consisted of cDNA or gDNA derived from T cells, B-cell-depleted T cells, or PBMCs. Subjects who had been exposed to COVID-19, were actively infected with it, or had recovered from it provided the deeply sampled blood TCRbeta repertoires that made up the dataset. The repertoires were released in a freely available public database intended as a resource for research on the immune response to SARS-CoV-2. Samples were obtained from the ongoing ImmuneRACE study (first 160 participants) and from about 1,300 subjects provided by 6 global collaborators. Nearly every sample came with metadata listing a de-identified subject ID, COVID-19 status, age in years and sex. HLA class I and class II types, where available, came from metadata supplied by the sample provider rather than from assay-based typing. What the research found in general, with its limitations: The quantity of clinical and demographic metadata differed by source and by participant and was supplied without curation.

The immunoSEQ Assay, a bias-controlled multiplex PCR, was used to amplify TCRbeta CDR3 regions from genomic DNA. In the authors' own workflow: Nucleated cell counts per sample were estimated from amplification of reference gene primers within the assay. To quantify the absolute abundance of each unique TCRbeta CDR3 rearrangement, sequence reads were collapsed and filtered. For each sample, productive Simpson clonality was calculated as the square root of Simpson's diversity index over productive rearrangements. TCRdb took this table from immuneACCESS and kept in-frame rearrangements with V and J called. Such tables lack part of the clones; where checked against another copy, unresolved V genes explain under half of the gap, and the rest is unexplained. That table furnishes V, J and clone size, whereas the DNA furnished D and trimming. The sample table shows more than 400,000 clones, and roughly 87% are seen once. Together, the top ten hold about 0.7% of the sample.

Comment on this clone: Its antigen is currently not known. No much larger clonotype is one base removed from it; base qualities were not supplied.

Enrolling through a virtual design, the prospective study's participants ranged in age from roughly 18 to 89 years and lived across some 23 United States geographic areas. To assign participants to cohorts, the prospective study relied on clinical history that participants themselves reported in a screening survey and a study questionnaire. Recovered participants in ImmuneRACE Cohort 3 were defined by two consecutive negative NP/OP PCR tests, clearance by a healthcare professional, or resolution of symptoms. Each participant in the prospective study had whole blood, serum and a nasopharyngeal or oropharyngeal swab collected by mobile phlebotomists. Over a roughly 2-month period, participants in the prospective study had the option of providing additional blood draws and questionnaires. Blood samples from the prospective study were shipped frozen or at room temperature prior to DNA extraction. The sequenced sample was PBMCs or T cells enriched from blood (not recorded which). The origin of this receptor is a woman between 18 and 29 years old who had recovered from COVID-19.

The DNA sequence follows: TGTGCCAGCAGCTTGTTGTGGCAGTCTGGGGCCAACGTCCTGACTTTC. It translates to CASSLLWQSGANVLTF. The rearrangement joined TRBV5-6 to TRBJ2-6, with the D gene uncertain. CDR1 is given as SGHDT and CDR2 as YYEEEE, both from the germline V gene. Trimming at the junction amounts to 1 base on V and 1 base on J, and the germline ends lie 9 bases apart. The CDR3 has 16 amino acids, counting the end cysteine and phenylalanine. Only the CDR3 portion is preserved as DNA: 48 bases, with reading frame beginning at the first base.